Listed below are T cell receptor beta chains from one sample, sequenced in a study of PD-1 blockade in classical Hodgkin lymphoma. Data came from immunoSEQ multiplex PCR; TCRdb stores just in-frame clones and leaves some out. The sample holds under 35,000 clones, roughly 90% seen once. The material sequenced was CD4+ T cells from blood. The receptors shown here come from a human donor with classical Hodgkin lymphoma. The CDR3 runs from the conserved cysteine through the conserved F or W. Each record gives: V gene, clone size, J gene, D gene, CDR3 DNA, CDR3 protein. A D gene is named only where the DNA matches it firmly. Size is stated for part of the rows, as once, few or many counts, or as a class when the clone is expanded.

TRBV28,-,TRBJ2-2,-,TGTGCCAGCAGCTCCGGGCCAGGGAGAGGCACCGGGGAGCTGTTTTTT,CASSSGPGRGTGELFF
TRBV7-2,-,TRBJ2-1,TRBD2,TGTGCCAGCAGCTTAGTAGCGGGAGTCGGTGATGAGCAGTTCTTC,CASSLVAGVGDEQFF
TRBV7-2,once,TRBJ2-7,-,TGTGCCAGCAGCTCGTTCCCCAGTCCATCTTACGAGCAGTACTTC,CASSSFPSPSYEQYF
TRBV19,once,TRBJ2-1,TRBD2,TGTGCCAGTAGTATAGGGGGCGGCGGGAGGGCACACAATGAGCAGTTCTTC,CASSIGGGGRAHNEQFF
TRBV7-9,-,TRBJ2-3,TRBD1,TGTGCCAGCAGCCTCCGGGACAGCAGCACAGATACGCAGTATTTT,CASSLRDSSTDTQYF
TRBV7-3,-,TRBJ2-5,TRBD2,TGTGCCAGCAGTCCAGCCGGGACTAGCGGCGAGACCCAGTACTTC,CASSPAGTSGETQYF
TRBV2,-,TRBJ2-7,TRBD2,TGTGCCAGCTACCGGACTAGTAAGTCCGAGCAGTACTTC,CASYRTSKSEQYF
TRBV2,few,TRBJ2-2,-,TGTGCCAGCAGTTCCCGCGGGTCGCAGCTGTTTTTT,CASSSRGSQLFF
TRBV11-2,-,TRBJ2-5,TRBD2,TGTGCCAGCAGCCCCATTCGGGGCGGGAGTGAAGAGACCCAGTACTTC,CASSPIRGGSEETQYF
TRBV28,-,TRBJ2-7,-,TGTGCCAGCAGCTCTGCCGGTAATAATTACGAGCAGTACTTC,CASSSAGNNYEQYF
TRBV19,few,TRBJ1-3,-,TGTGCCAGTAGTCCCCCTTCTGGAAACACCATATATTTT,CASSPPSGNTIYF
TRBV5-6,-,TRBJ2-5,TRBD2,TGTGCCAGCACCCTCGTGGGGCGGGGGGAGACCCAGTACTTC,CASTLVGRGETQYF
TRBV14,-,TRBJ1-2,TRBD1,TGTGCCAGCAGCCTCGGACAGGGCTATGGCTACACCTTC,CASSLGQGYGYTF
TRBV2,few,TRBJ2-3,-,TGTGCCAGCAAGCGGGACAGGACGACAGATACGCAGTATTTT,CASKRDRTTDTQYF
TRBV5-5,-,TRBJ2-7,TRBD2,TGTGCCAGCAGCTTGAGGTCAGCGGGAGTTGTCTACGAGCAGTACTTC,CASSLRSAGVVYEQYF
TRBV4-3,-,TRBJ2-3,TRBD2,TGCGCCAGCAGCCAAGGGATAGCGGGAGGATCAGATACGCAGTATTTT,CASSQGIAGGSDTQYF
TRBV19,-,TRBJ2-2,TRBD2,TGTGCCAGTAGTACTAGCCTAGCGGGGGCCTGGACCGGGGAGCTGTTTTTT,CASSTSLAGAWTGELFF
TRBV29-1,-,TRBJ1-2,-,TGCAGCGTTGATTGGCAGGGAACTGGCTACACCTTC,CSVDWQGTGYTF
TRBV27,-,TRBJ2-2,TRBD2,TGTGCCAGCAGTTCTAGCGGGAGGTCGGGTACCGGGGAGCTGTTTTTT,CASSSSGRSGTGELFF
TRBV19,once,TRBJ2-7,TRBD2,TGTGCCAGTAGTGGGCGGACTAGCGGGAGGCCCGGCTCCTACGAGCAGTACTTC,CASSGRTSGRPGSYEQYF
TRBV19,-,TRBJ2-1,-,TGTGCCAGTAGTAGCAGGCAGGGCTACGACAATGAGCAGTTCTTC,CASSSRQGYDNEQFF
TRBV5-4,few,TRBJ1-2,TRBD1,TGTGCCAGCAGCTTAGGGACAGGGAACTATGGCTACACCTTC,CASSLGTGNYGYTF
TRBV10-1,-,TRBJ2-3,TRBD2,TGCGCCAGCAGTGAAAAGACAACTAGCGGGATTAGGGGAGATACGCAGTATTTT,CASSEKTTSGIRGDTQYF
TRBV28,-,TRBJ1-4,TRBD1,TGTGCCAGCAGTTTATCTGACAGGGCCCTGTTTTTT,CASSLSDRALFF
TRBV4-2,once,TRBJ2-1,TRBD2,TGTGCCAGCAGCTTAGGGACTAGCAATGAGCAGTTCTTC,CASSLGTSNEQFF
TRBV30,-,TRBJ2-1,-,TGTGCCTGGAGTTCTTCTTACAATGAGCAGTTCTTC,CAWSSSYNEQFF
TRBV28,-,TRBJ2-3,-,TGTGCCAGCAGCAAGATCACAGATACGCAGTATTTT,CASSKITDTQYF
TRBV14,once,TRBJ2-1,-,TGTGCCAGCAGCCGACGCCGGGTCATTACCCTCAATGAGCAGTTCTTC,CASSRRRVITLNEQFF
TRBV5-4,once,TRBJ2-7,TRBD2,TGTGCCAGCAGCTTGGAGTGGACTAGCGGGAACTACGAGCAGTACTTC,CASSLEWTSGNYEQYF
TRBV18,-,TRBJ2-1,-,TGTGCCAGCTCACCTCCGACTTTCAATGAGCAGTTCTTC,CASSPPTFNEQFF
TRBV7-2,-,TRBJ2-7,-,TGTGCCAGCAGCTTAGGAGTTTGGGGACCCGGGCTGGAGCAGTACTTC,CASSLGVWGPGLEQYF
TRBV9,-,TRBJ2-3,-,TGTGCCAGCAGCGTAGGTGGCTCCGACAGCACAGATACGCAGTATTTT,CASSVGGSDSTDTQYF
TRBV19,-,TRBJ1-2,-,TGTGCCAGTAGTACGAAGCTGGTAACTGGCTACACCTTC,CASSTKLVTGYTF
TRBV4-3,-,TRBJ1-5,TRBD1,TGCGCCAGCAGCCAGGACCGACAGGGGCCTCTGGGGACGCTCAATCAGCCCCAGCATTTT,CASSQDRQGPLGTLNQPQHF
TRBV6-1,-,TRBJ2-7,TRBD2,TGTGCCAGCAGGTTAGCGGGAGACTCCGAGCAGTACTTC,CASRLAGDSEQYF
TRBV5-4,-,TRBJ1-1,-,TGTGCCAGCAGCTTGTTGGGAGCCATGAACACTGAAGCTTTCTTT,CASSLLGAMNTEAFF
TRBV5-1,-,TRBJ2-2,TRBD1,TGCGCCAGCCGGACAGGCGTGAACACCGGGGAGCTGTTTTTT,CASRTGVNTGELFF
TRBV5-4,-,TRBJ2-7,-,TGTGCCAGCAGGAGGGGCTCCTACGAGCAGTACTTC,CASRRGSYEQYF
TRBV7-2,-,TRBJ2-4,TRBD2,TGTGCCAGCTCCCGGGACTACCCAAACATTCAGTACTTC,CASSRDYPNIQYF
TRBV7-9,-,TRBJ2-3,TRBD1,TGTGCCAGCAGCTTAAGGTCGACAGGGGGCGCGCAGTATTTT,CASSLRSTGGAQYF
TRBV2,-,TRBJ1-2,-,TGTGCCAGCTCCTTTTCGAGGGTTGGCTACACCTTC,CASSFSRVGYTF
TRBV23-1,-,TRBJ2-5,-,TGCGCCAGCAGTCGCTTGTTTGGTGGGCGGTTACAAGAGACCCAGTACTTC,CASSRLFGGRLQETQYF
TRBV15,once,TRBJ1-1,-,TGTGCCACCAGCAGAGCCCTCAACACTGAAGCTTTCTTT,CATSRALNTEAFF